These 24 T cell receptor beta chains were all obtained from the same sample, sequenced in a study of post-analysis software for immune sequencing data. Study-wide results and caveats: Roughly 5 TRBV segments were significantly more frequent in patients than in controls. TRBV5-6, TRBV5-1 and TRBV20-1 were among these segments.

No antigen has been assigned to these receptors. Presence of unique molecular identifiers characterized the TCR beta cDNA libraries. TCRdb processed the PCR reads anew with MiXCR; each CDR3 protein has one entry. The sample lists approximately 730,000 distinct CDR3 sequences, 25% to 30% occurring once. The material sequenced was blood. The receptors here all came from a girl aged 5 to 17 with multiple sclerosis.

This rearrangement joins TRBV5-1 to TRBJ2-4; D is unresolved. From germline, CDR1 is SGHRS and CDR2 YFSETQ. The V gene lost 0 bases and the J gene lost 3 bases, with 10 bases spanning the gap. CDR3 length equals 15 residues. The CDR3 sequence: CASSLAGPDKNIQYF. CDR3 bases: TGCGCCAGCAGCTTGGCAGGCCCCGACAAAAACATTCAGTACTTC.

The rearrangement uses TRBV7-9 and TRBJ2-1, with 8 nucleotides matching TRBD2. The CDR3 runs 14 residues. The junction had 5 bases not matched to a gene; V was cut back by 3 bases and J by 7 bases. Germline lookup yields CDR1 SEHNR and CDR2 FQNEAQ (reference sequence). The CDR3, as DNA: TGTGCCAGCAGCTTGGCCGGGGGGGCAAATGAGCAGTTCTTC. This sequence encodes CASSLAGGANEQFF.

The rearrangement links TRBV27 to TRBJ1-4; a possible D gene is TRBD1 (5 bases). Trimming removed 3 bases at V and 5 bases at J, with 13 bases between. The germline V gene encodes CDR1 MNHEY and CDR2 SMNVEV (reference sequence). The CDR3 runs to 15 residues. The CDR3 sequence is CASSLGRGGNEKLFF. DNA for the CDR3: TGTGCCAGCAGTTTGGGACGGGGAGGAAATGAAAAACTGTTTTTT. The whole variable domain, remainder taken from reference TRBV27 and TRBJ1-4, is EAQVTQNPRYLITVTGKKLTVTCSQNMNHEYMSWYRQDPGLGLRQIYYSMNVEVTDKGDVPEGYKVSRKEKRNFPLILESPSPNQTSLYFCASSLGRGGNEKLFFGSGTQLSVL.

This clonotype has only a few counts. The rearrangement links TRBV2 to TRBJ1-2; TRBD1 is a possible D gene (5 bases). The V end was cut by 4 bases, the J end by 7 bases, with 16 bases between. Germline-derived CDR1 and CDR2 are SNHLY and FYNNEI. This CDR3 contains 14 residues. The CDR3 sequence is CASSGGQALGGYTF. CDR3 nucleotides: TGTGCCAGCAGTGGGGGCCAAGCGTTAGGTGGCTACACCTTC.

This clonotype showed up just a few times. J is TRBJ2-1 and V is TRBV7-8, with D unclear. Germline V gives CDR1 SGHVS, CDR2 FQNEAQ. The CDR3 runs to 12 residues. V was pared by 4 bases and J by 10 bases, with 11 bases between. The CDR3 loop is CASSSLAWEQFF. In DNA, the CDR3 is TGTGCCAGCAGCTCTCTCGCTTGGGAGCAGTTCTTC.

Worth noting for this clonotype: Mismatch with germline at one junction end may stem from a read error. The rearrangement uses TRBV10-3 and TRBJ2-5; 8 bases are shared with TRBD1. Near its end, the DNA agrees better with TRBJ2-7, so the J call may be wrong. The germline V gene encodes CDR1 ENHRY and CDR2 SYGVKD. This CDR3 is 14 amino acids long. CDR3 DNA sequence: TGTGCCGTCAGTGAGGGACAGGAATTATACGAGCAGTACTTC. Translation: CAVSEGQELYEQYF.

This chain joins TRBV11-3 and TRBJ2-3; weak D call: TRBD1 (5 bases). The CDR3 is 13 residues long. CDR1 and CDR2 (germline): SGHNT, YENEEA. V lost 5 bases, J lost 5 bases, and 11 bases lay in between. CDR3 nucleotide sequence: TGTGCCAGCAGCGAACAGGAGATAGATACGCAGTATTTT. Protein sequence: CASSEQEIDTQYF.

This clonotype has a handful of counts. The V gene is TRBV6-2 or TRBV6-3, the J gene TRBJ1-5, with D possibly matching TRBD1 (6 bases). The CDR3 spans 14 residues. Trimming took 1 base from V and 3 from J, leaving 7 bases between them. The germline CDR1 and CDR2 sequences are MNHEY and SVGEGT. The CDR3 DNA reads TGTGCCAGCAGTTACTGGGGACACAATCAGCCCCAGCATTTT. It specifies CASSYWGHNQPQHF.

This clonotype has a handful of counts. V is TRBV6-5 and J is TRBJ2-5, with 8 bases identical to TRBD2. This CDR3 region has 16 residues. Unmatched junction bases numbered 19, after V lost 5 bases and J lost 11 bases. Germline V gene data show CDR1 as MNHEY and CDR2 as SVGAGI. CDR3 in DNA: TGTGCCAGCAGTCCCCTAAAGGGAGCGGGAGTGTACGGGCAGTACTTC. As protein: CASSPLKGAGVYGQYF.

CDR3 sequence reads: CATSDRPLGGYTF. The CDR3 DNA follows: TGTGCCACCAGTGATCGACCGTTAGGCGGCTACACCTTC. The chain combines TRBV24-1 with TRBJ1-2; D is unresolved. The CDR3 sequence is 13 residues long. V lost 3 bases and J lost 8, with 12 bases in between. From germline, CDR1 is KGHDR and CDR2 SFDVKD.

This clonotype has a handful of counts. The chain couples TRBV12-3 or TRBV12-4 to TRBJ1-1; D is unclear. The CDR3 spans 13 residues. Trimming cost V 6 bases and J 4 bases, with 12 bases left between them. CDR3 DNA: TGTGCCAGCAGCCAGGCCCGAAGCACTGAAGCTTTCTTT. It is translated as CASSQARSTEAFF.

The V and J genes are TRBV4-3 and TRBJ2-7, with D hard to call. The V gene lost 0 bases and the J gene lost 0 bases, with 12 bases spanning the gap. Per germline, CDR1 LGHNA and CDR2 YSLEER. The CDR3 has 16 amino acids. The DNA of the CDR3 is TGCGCCAGCAGCCAAGATTTACCCGCTAGCTCCTACGAGCAGTACTTC. Encoded protein: CASSQDLPASSYEQYF.

The rearrangement links TRBV6-6 to TRBJ2-7; 9 nucleotides match TRBD2. Germline CDR1 and CDR2: MNHNY and SVGAGI (reference sequence). CDR3 length: 15 residues. With 3 bases clipped from V and 4 bases from J, the junction kept 7 bases outside the gene matches. CDR3 amino acids: CASSYRAGGDYEQYF. The CDR3 bases are TGTGCCAGCAGTTATCGGGCGGGAGGGGATTACGAGCAGTACTTC.

This clonotype was recorded a few times. The genes are TRBV10-3 and TRBJ2-1, with D possibly being TRBD1 (7 bases). Germline CDR1 reads ENHRY; CDR2 reads SYGVKD. The V and J ends lost 2 bases and 7 bases respectively, with 15 bases between them. The length of the CDR3 is 15 residues. As DNA, the CDR3 is TGTGCCATCAGTGAGGCGGGACAGCCCACTAATGAGCAGTTCTTC. Protein: CAISEAGQPTNEQFF.

Only a few counts were recorded for this clonotype. This sequence joins TRBV20-1 and TRBJ2-1, with TRBD2 matching over 8 bases. The CDR3 extends over 14 amino acids. Trimming at V came to 4 bases and at J to 4 bases, leaving 6 bases not matched to a gene. The germline V gene encodes CDR1 DFQATT and CDR2 SNEGSKA (reference sequence). CDR3 nucleotides: TGCAGTGCTAACTCAGCGGGGGCGTACAATGAGCAGTTCTTC. Its protein product is CSANSAGAYNEQFF.

The chain combines TRBV4-3 with TRBJ1-1; 7 bases fit TRBD1. The CDR3 covers 20 residues. V trimming: 0 bases; J trimming: 0 bases; junction bases outside the gene matches: 16. Germline lookup yields CDR1 LGHNA and CDR2 YSLEER. CDR3 protein: CASSQETFIGTEFMNTEAFF. The CDR3 DNA sequence: TGCGCCAGCAGCCAAGAAACTTTCATAGGGACAGAGTTCATGAACACTGAAGCTTTCTTT.

This clonotype was detected only a few times. The chain has TRBV12-3 or TRBV12-4 and TRBJ2-7, with D tentatively TRBD2 (6 bases). The V end lost 10 bases, the J end lost 2 bases, and 15 bases lay between the germline ends. This CDR3 contains 13 residues. The CDR3 sequence: CATAWGEAYEQYF. The CDR3 nucleotides are TGTGCCACCGCCTGGGGGGAGGCCTACGAGCAGTACTTC.

This clonotype was counted only a few times. This CDR3 is CASSLRPASGGETQYF. CDR3 nucleotides: TGCGCCAGCAGCTTGAGGCCAGCGTCGGGGGGGGAGACCCAGTACTTC. This chain uses TRBV5-1 with TRBJ2-5; 8 positions match TRBD2. The CDR3 has 16 amino acids. Trimming removed 1 base from V and 5 bases from J; junction bases left unmatched: 10. CDR1 is SGHRS and CDR2 is YFSETQ in the germline V gene.

This clonotype was observed a handful of times. A much larger clone lies one base from this, so it may be a read error. The limits of the CDR3 on the DNA are not certain, so only TCRdb's listed CDR3 is given. J is TRBJ2-6 and V is TRBV12-3 or TRBV12-4; TRBD1 reflects the table's D call only, with no check against the DNA. The CDR3 comprises 15 residues, both ends counted. The CDR3 protein is CASSAVGGGANVQTF.

The sample holds many counts of this clonotype. The rearrangement uses TRBV5-6 and TRBJ2-5, with D unresolved. Germline V gene sequence: CDR1 SGHDT, CDR2 YYEEEE. The ends were cut back, 0 bases at V and 3 bases at J, with 9 bases in the middle. CDR3 size: 14 residues. The CDR3, as DNA: TGTGCCAGCAGCTTGGCAGGCCTAGAAGAGACCCAGTACTTC. Amino acids: CASSLAGLEETQYF.

V and J are TRBV20-1 and TRBJ2-5, with 8 bases aligning to TRBD1. The V gene's germline CDR1 is DFQATT and CDR2 SNEGSKA (reference sequence). V was clipped by 1 base and J by 2 bases; unmatched bases: 6. The CDR3 sequence is 15 residues long. For the CDR3, the DNA is TGCAGTGCTAGAGTTCCAGGGGGCCAACAAGAGACCCAGTACTTC. This codes for CSARVPGGQQETQYF.

This chain joins TRBV4-2 and TRBJ1-4; D is possibly TRBD1 (6 bases). With 7 bases removed from V and 0 bases from J, the gap between germline ends came to 12 bases. CDR1 and CDR2 (germline): LGHNA, YNFKEQ. This CDR3 contains 15 residues. CDR3: CASTGQGATNEKLFF. Written as DNA, the CDR3 is TGTGCCAGCACGGGACAAGGAGCAACTAATGAAAAACTGTTTTTT.

This clonotype was counted between two and nine times. This chain joins TRBV6-2 or TRBV6-3 and TRBJ2-1, with TRBD2 identical over 13 bases. Losses at the gene ends were 0 bases for V and 9 bases for J; bases not matched to a gene: 8. The CDR3 spans 17 residues. Per germline, CDR1 MNHEY and CDR2 SVGEGT. CDR3 sequence (DNA): TGTGCCAGCAGTTACTCGATACTAGCGGGAGGGCAGGTTGAGCAGTTCTTC. As protein: CASSYSILAGGQVEQFF.

This clonotype was recorded a few times. The genes are TRBV7-2 and TRBJ1-2; TRBD1 might be the D (5 bases). CDR1 is SGHTA, CDR2 FQGNSA, per germline. V lost 5 bases and J lost 7, with 20 bases in between. The CDR3 is 15 residues long. CDR3 DNA: TGTGCCAGCAGCCCCCCTGACAGAGATACGGGTGGCTACACCTTC. This encodes CASSPPDRDTGGYTF.